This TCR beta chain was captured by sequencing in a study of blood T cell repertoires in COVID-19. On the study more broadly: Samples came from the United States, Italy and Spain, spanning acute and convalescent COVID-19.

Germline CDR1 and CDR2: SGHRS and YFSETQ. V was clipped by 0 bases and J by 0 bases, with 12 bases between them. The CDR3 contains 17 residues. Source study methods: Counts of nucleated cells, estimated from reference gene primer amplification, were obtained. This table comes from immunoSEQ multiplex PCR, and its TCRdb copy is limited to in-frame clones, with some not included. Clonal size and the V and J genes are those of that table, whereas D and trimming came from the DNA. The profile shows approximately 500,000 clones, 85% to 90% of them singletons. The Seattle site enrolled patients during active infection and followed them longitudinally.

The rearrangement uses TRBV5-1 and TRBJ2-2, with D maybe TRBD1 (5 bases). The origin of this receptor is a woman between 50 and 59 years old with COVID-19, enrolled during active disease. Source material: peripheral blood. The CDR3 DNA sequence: TGCGCCAGCAGCTTGGATCCTGGCAGGGCGAACACCGGGGAGCTGTTTTTT. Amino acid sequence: CASSLDPGRANTGELFF.